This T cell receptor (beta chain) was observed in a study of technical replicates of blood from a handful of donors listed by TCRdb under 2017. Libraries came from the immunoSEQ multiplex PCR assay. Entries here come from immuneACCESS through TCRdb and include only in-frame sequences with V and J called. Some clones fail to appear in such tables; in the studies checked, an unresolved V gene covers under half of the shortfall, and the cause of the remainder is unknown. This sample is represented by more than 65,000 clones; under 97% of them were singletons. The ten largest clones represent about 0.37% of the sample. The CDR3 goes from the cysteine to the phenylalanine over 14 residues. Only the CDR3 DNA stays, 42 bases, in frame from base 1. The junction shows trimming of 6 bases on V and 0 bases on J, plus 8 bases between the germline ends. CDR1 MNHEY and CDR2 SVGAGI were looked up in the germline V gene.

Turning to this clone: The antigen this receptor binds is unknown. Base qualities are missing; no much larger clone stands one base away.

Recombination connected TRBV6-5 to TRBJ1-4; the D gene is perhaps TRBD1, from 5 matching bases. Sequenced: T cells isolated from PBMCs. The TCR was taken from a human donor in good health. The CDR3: CASSQGATNEKLFF. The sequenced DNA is TGTGCCAGCAGCCAGGGTGCAACTAATGAAAAACTGTTTTTT.